The 8 T cell receptor beta chains in this list originate from one sample, sequenced in a study of T-cell reconstitution after alpha-beta-depleted transplantation in children. Unique molecular identifiers were used to barcode this TCRbeta library. Via MiXCR, TCRdb re-called the PCR reads, giving one row per CDR3 protein. The table includes 200,000 to 250,000 distinct CDR3 sequences, 9.7% detected once. Material: PBMCs from the stem cell graft donor, obtained from the stem cell graft. These receptors were obtained from a human donor who donated a stem cell graft to a child with SCID.

V usage is TRBV7-8 and J usage is TRBJ2-1; either TRBD1 or TRBD2 may supply D (5 bases each). Germline V lookup: CDR1 SGHVS, CDR2 FQNEAQ. The V end was cut by 0 bases, the J end by 1 base, with 10 bases between. The CDR3 totals 16 residues. CDR3 sequence: CASSLAEGPSYNEQFF. CDR3 DNA sequence: TGTGCCAGCAGCTTAGCAGAGGGGCCTTCCTACAATGAGCAGTTCTTC.

The sample holds many counts of this clonotype. This chain connects TRBV5-1 to TRBJ2-1; perhaps TRBD1 as D (7 bases). V lost 4 bases and J lost 2, with 10 bases in between. The germline V gene has CDR1 SGHRS and CDR2 YFSETQ. The CDR3 loop spans 14 amino acids. In DNA form, the CDR3 reads TGCGCCAGCAGCCAGGGGGGAGCCTACAATGAGCAGTTCTTC. Its translation is CASSQGGAYNEQFF.

The rearrangement joins TRBV29-1 to TRBJ2-3; no definite D call. The CDR3 is made up of 16 amino acids. V lost 3 bases and J lost 0, with 16 bases in between. CDR1 SQVTM and CDR2 ANQGSEA come from the germline V gene. Written as DNA, the CDR3 is TGCAGCGTTGACGACCCAGGTACCCGCAGCACAGATACGCAGTATTTT. This codes for CSVDDPGTRSTDTQYF.

This clonotype was recorded at least ten times. This chain connects TRBV29-1 to TRBJ1-2; 8 nucleotides match TRBD1. The CDR3 totals 14 residues. CDR1 is SQVTM, CDR2 ANQGSEA, per germline. The V gene end was trimmed by 4 bases and the J gene end by 5 bases; junction bases not matched to a gene: 9. This CDR3 reads CSVADRGPKYGYTF. CDR3 in DNA: TGCAGCGTTGCTGACAGGGGCCCAAAGTATGGCTACACCTTC.

The chain joins TRBV25-1 to TRBJ2-2, with TRBD1 as a possible D gene (5 bases). CDR1 and CDR2 from the germline V gene are MGHDK and SYGVNS. There are 17 residues in the CDR3. Trimming shortened V by 0 bases and J by 4 bases, and 15 bases separated the two germline ends. The CDR3 spells CASSEYMGRVGTGELFF. Written as DNA, the CDR3 is TGTGCCAGCAGTGAATATATGGGCAGGGTTGGCACCGGGGAGCTGTTTTTT.

This clonotype occurred many times. This chain connects TRBV7-9 to TRBJ1-1, with D hard to call. Trimming took 3 bases from V and 5 from J, leaving 7 bases between them. The CDR3 has 12 amino acids. Germline CDR1 SEHNR, CDR2 FQNEAQ (reference sequence). CDR3 region: CASSLGKTEAFF. CDR3 coding DNA: TGTGCCAGCAGCTTGGGGAAAACTGAAGCTTTCTTT.

There are a few counts of this clonotype. The chain links TRBV7-2 to TRBJ1-5; no definite D call. The CDR3 runs to 13 residues. The germline V and J ends were trimmed by 1 base and 6 bases, with 7 bases remaining between them. Germline V CDR1 and CDR2: SGHTA, FQGNSA. The CDR3 spells CASSLEWSQPQHF. The CDR3 region has the DNA TGTGCCAGCAGCTTAGAATGGAGTCAGCCCCAGCATTTT.

In DNA form, the CDR3 reads TGTGCCAGTAGTATACAGGGACGGAACACTGAAGCTTTCTTT. Its translation is CASSIQGRNTEAFF. The chain couples TRBV19 to TRBJ1-1, with D maybe TRBD1 (5 bases). Trimming left V 2 bases short and J 1 base short, with 8 bases between. CDR3 length: 14 amino acids. The V gene's germline CDR1 is LNHDA and CDR2 SQIVND (reference sequence). The whole variable domain, remainder taken from reference TRBV19 and TRBJ1-1, is DGGITQSPKYLFRKEGQNVTLSCEQNLNHDAMYWYRQDPGQGLRLIYYSQIVNDFQKGDIAEGYSVSREKKESFPLTVTSAQKNPTAFYLCASSIQGRNTEAFFGQGTRLTVV.